This T cell receptor (beta chain) was documented in a study of T cells expressing NK-cell markers. Germline CDR1 and CDR2: DFQATT and SNEGSKA (reference sequence). CDR3 size: 14 residues. Using the 5' RACE reads, TCRdb records one entry per CDR3 protein without DNA. This sample's clone table lists 150,000 to 200,000 distinct CDR3 sequences. In the case of this clonotype: Its antigen is still unknown.

Broader study findings: The CD3+CD56-NKG2C+ fraction of a handful of donors was also led by these clonotypes.

The clonotype was recovered from a man aged 18-70 years in good health. Source material: blood T cells: a sorted CD56 or NKG2C T cell subset, CD4+ or CD8+ T cells, or bulk PBMC T cells (not recorded which). The chain links TRBV20-1 to TRBJ2-7; TCRdb's D call, TRBD1, is unchecked because there is no DNA. CDR3 region: CSARDRDHSYEQYF.